These T cell receptor beta chains were read from a single sample in a study of CD8 T cells in Susac syndrome. One entry per CDR3 protein, called by TCRdb with MiXCR from the immunoSEQ multiplex PCR reads. The sample has hundreds of thousands of distinct CDR3 sequences, approximately 94% seen once. Sequencing used CD4+ T cells from PBMCs. The receptor source for this set is a human donor with Susac syndrome. Each CDR3 is given with its conserved first and last residue. The D gene is left open where the match is weak. Only some rows state a clone size, as once, few, many or a class for expanded clones.

abundance | j_gene | v_gene | d_gene | CDR3nt | CDR3aa
- | TRBJ1-2 | TRBV4-3 | - | TGCGCCAGCAGGTCAGCAGGGAACTATGGCTACACCTTC | CASRSAGNYGYTF
- | TRBJ1-1 | TRBV19 | - | TGTGCCAGTAGTATAGAAGGGTCTCGGACTGAAGCTTTCTTT | CASSIEGSRTEAFF
few | TRBJ2-1 | TRBV6-1 | - | TGTGCCAGCAGAGACCCAAGGGGGGGAGCGCAGTTCTTC | CASRDPRGGAQFF
- | TRBJ2-6 | TRBV11-1 | TRBD2 | TGTGCCAGCAGCTTTGTAGCGGGGGGGTCTGGGGCCAACGTCCTGACTTTC | CASSFVAGGSGANVLTF
- | TRBJ2-7 | TRBV30 | - | TGTGCCTGGAGGAGCCTTGGGACATCGACCTACGAGCAGTACTTC | CAWRSLGTSTYEQYF
- | TRBJ2-5 | TRBV20-1 | TRBD2 | TGCAGTGCTGAGACTAGCGGGGGGGCCCGTCCGGCCCAGTACTTC | CSAETSGGARPAQYF
once | TRBJ1-2 | TRBV18 | TRBD1 | TGTGCCAGTCACACCGGGACAGGAAACTATGGCTACACCTTC | CASHTGTGNYGYTF
- | TRBJ1-1 | TRBV18 | - | TGTGCCAGCTCGTTACAGGTGAACACTGAAGCTTTCTTT | CASSLQVNTEAFF
few | TRBJ2-1 | TRBV6-2/TRBV6-3 | TRBD2 | TGTGCCAGCAGTTATGGCGGGGGGGGCAATGAGCAGTTCTTC | CASSYGGGGNEQFF
- | TRBJ2-3 | TRBV29-1 | TRBD2 | TGCAGCGTTTGGACTAGCGGGGGCCGCACAGATACGCAGTATTTT | CSVWTSGGRTDTQYF
- | TRBJ1-2 | TRBV5-1 | TRBD1 | TGCGCCAGCAGCTTGAGTCAGGGGGATGGCTACACCTTC | CASSLSQGDGYTF
- | TRBJ1-5 | TRBV6-2/TRBV6-3 | - | TGTGCCAGCAGTTACGCATGGGGGCGAGTTGGCAATCAGCCCCAGCATTTT | CASSYAWGRVGNQPQHF
- | TRBJ2-7 | TRBV7-9 | - | TGTGCCAGCAGCTACGGACAGAAAGCCTACGAGCAGTACTTC | CASSYGQKAYEQYF
- | TRBJ1-3 | TRBV15 | - | TGTGCCACCAGCAGAGACAGGGCGTCTGGAAACACCATATATTTT | CATSRDRASGNTIYF
- | TRBJ2-5 | TRBV20-1 | - | TGCAGTGCTAGAGATTCCACGGACATCGTAGAGACCCAGTACTTC | CSARDSTDIVETQYF
- | TRBJ1-1 | TRBV12-3/TRBV12-4 | - | TGTGCCAGCAGTTTGCAGGGCTTACGCACTGAAGCTTTCTTT | CASSLQGLRTEAFF
few | TRBJ2-4 | TRBV11-2 | TRBD1 | TGTGCCAGCAGGACTGGGACAGAGCTAGCCAAAAACATTCAGTACTTC | CASRTGTELAKNIQYF
- | TRBJ2-1 | TRBV20-1 | TRBD2 | TGCAGTGCTAGCATGGCGGGGGTATACAATGAGCAGTTCTTC | CSASMAGVYNEQFF
- | TRBJ1-1 | TRBV5-4 | - | TGTGCCAGCAGCTTGCCGGGACCCACTGAAGCTTTCTTT | CASSLPGPTEAFF
- | TRBJ1-2 | TRBV3-1 | - | TGTGCCAGCAGCACCCTCGAGGGATGGTATGGCTACACCTTC | CASSTLEGWYGYTF
- | TRBJ1-5 | TRBV19 | - | TGTGCCAGTAAGTCGGGGGCGTCATGGCAGCCCCAGCATTTT | CASKSGASWQPQHF
- | TRBJ2-7 | TRBV11-2 | TRBD1 | TGTGCCAGCAGCCCGACCGGGACAGCCTACGAGCAGTACTTC | CASSPTGTAYEQYF
once | TRBJ2-7 | TRBV20-1 | TRBD1 | TGCAGTGCTAGTATTTCGACAGGGTATAACGAGCAGTACTTC | CSASISTGYNEQYF
- | TRBJ1-1 | TRBV20-1 | - | TGCAGTGCTATGACCAGTGCAGGCACTGAAGCTTTCTTT | CSAMTSAGTEAFF
- | TRBJ1-2 | TRBV29-1 | - | TGCAGCGTTGAAGATTTTAGGGACGGCTACACCTTC | CSVEDFRDGYTF
- | TRBJ2-1 | TRBV7-9 | - | TGTGCCAGCAGCTTTACCACGACTCCTGGCAATGAGCAGTTCTTC | CASSFTTTPGNEQFF
- | TRBJ1-2 | TRBV29-1 | - | TGCAGCGTTGAAAGGGGAGAGGGCTATGGCTACACCTTC | CSVERGEGYGYTF
once | TRBJ1-1 | TRBV2 | - | TGTGCCAGCATGACGGGGGTTAGGACTGAAGCTTTCTTT | CASMTGVRTEAFF